A single sample is the source of the 13 T cell receptor beta chains below, sequenced in a study of blood T cell repertoires in COVID-19 (dated by TCRdb to the early 2020s). Receptors were amplified or captured by the immunoSEQ multiplex PCR assay. Entries here come from immuneACCESS through TCRdb and include only in-frame sequences with V and J called. Some clones fail to appear in such tables; in the studies checked, an unresolved V gene covers under half of the shortfall, and the cause of the remainder is unknown. For this sample there are some 100,000 clones; roughly 85% appear just once. The ten largest clones capture about 12% of the sample. Material for sequencing was peripheral blood. These receptors were collected from a woman in her 70s with acute or convalescent COVID-19.

This clone was observed a handful of times. This rearrangement joins TRBV27 to TRBJ2-6, with D perhaps matching TRBD1 (5 bases). Germline loops: CDR1 MNHEY, CDR2 SMNVEV (reference sequence). This CDR3 region has 15 residues. Trimming shortened V by 10 bases and J by 1 base, and 14 bases separated the two germline ends. CDR3 sequence (DNA): TGTGCCACCAAAAAAGGGGCTTCTGGGGCCAACGTCCTGACTTTC. It encodes CATKKGASGANVLTF.

V is TRBV5-4 and J is TRBJ2-2; D remains unclear. This CDR3 region has 15 residues. Germline V CDR1 and CDR2: SGHNT, YYREEE (reference sequence). V lost 0 bases and J 1 base, leaving 7 bases between the germline ends. As DNA, the CDR3 is TGTGCCAGCAGCTTGGAGATCAGGAACACCGGGGAGCTGTTTTTT. Protein sequence: CASSLEIRNTGELFF.

The chain has TRBV10-3 and TRBJ1-1; tentative D call: TRBD1 (5 bases). Per germline, CDR1 ENHRY and CDR2 SYGVKD. The V gene lost 5 bases and the J gene lost 5 bases, with 15 bases spanning the gap. This CDR3 region has 14 residues. This CDR3 is CAISTGDVGTEAFF. The CDR3 DNA is TGTGCCATCAGTACAGGAGATGTTGGGACTGAAGCTTTCTTT.

The V call is TRBV19, the J call TRBJ2-5, with TRBD2 identical over 8 bases. The ends lost 4 bases at V and 1 base at J; junction bases unmatched: 8. The germline V gene encodes CDR1 LNHDA and CDR2 SQIVND (reference sequence). The CDR3 is 16 amino acids. CDR3 DNA sequence: TGTGCCAGTAGTACGGTGGTAGCGGGGATCCAAGAGACCCAGTACTTC. Translating gives CASSTVVAGIQETQYF.

This clone was counted between two and nine times. The rearrangement uses TRBV6-5 and TRBJ1-5; a possible D gene is TRBD1 (5 bases). Germline CDR1 MNHEY, CDR2 SVGAGI. The CDR3 covers 15 residues. Trimming left V 0 bases short and J 2 bases short, with 8 bases between. Here the CDR3 reads CASSYSGGGNQPQHF. DNA for the CDR3: TGTGCCAGCAGTTACTCCGGGGGAGGCAATCAGCCCCAGCATTTT.

CDR3 nucleotide sequence: TGTGCCAGCAGCCCTCAGCGGGGGGGCGGAGAGACCCAGTACTTC. It is translated as CASSPQRGGGETQYF. The chain has TRBV11-2 and TRBJ2-5; 10 bases are shared with TRBD2. Germline CDR1 SGHAT, CDR2 FQNNGV. V shed 5 bases and J 4 bases; nucleotides not matched to a gene: 7. The CDR3 consists of 15 residues.

The J gene is TRBJ1-2, the V gene TRBV6-5; the D gene is possibly TRBD1 (5 bases). Germline V gene sequence: CDR1 MNHEY, CDR2 SVGAGI. This CDR3 is 13 amino acids long. V dropped 5 bases and J dropped 2 bases, with 9 bases sitting between them. CDR3 coding DNA: TGTGCCAGCAGTCCCAGACAGAACTATGGCTACACCTTC. Its translation: CASSPRQNYGYTF.

The chain has TRBV9 and TRBJ2-2; 8 bases are a match to TRBD2. The CDR3 covers 14 residues. The ends lost 4 bases at V and 3 bases at J; junction bases unmatched: 2. Germline V lookup: CDR1 SGDLS, CDR2 YYNGEE. In DNA, the CDR3 is TGTGCCAGCAGCCCGGGGGGGTACACCGGGGAGCTGTTTTTT. It is translated as CASSPGGYTGELFF.

The rearrangement uses TRBV6-2 or TRBV6-3 and TRBJ2-5; D is possibly TRBD1 (5 bases). CDR1 and CDR2 from the germline V gene are MNHEY and SVGEGT. The CDR3 has 14 residues. The V end lost 5 bases, the J end lost 2 bases, and 12 bases lay between the germline ends. The CDR3 nucleotides read TGTGCCAGCAGTGATACAGGAGAGCAAGAGACCCAGTACTTC. Its translation is CASSDTGEQETQYF.

This chain uses TRBV9 with TRBJ1-1; unclear D gene. CDR1 is SGDLS, CDR2 YYNGEE, per germline. This CDR3 has 12 residues. The ends were cut back, 3 bases at V and 11 bases at J, with 14 bases in the middle. The CDR3 here is CASSGPGGSAFF. DNA for the CDR3: TGTGCCAGCAGCGGCCCAGGCGGGTCGGCTTTCTTT.

The genes are TRBV7-8 and TRBJ1-6, with D unclear. V was trimmed by 1 base and J by 2 bases, leaving 6 bases between them. Germline V gene data show CDR1 as SGHVS and CDR2 as FQNEAQ. The CDR3 sequence is 15 residues long. The CDR3 here is CASSLVTAYNSPLHF. CDR3 coding DNA: TGTGCCAGCAGCTTAGTTACAGCCTATAATTCACCCCTCCACTTT.

This clone has only one observation. The rearrangement joins TRBV29-1 to TRBJ2-1, with TRBD1 matching over 8 bases. J lost 7 bases, V lost 3 bases, and 2 bases had no gene match. The CDR3 runs 12 residues. Germline CDR1 SQVTM, CDR2 ANQGSEA. CDR3 amino acids: CSVDQGANEQFF. In DNA, the CDR3 is TGCAGCGTTGATCAGGGGGCAAATGAGCAGTTCTTC.

The chain carries TRBV4-1 and TRBJ2-1; 11 bases line up with TRBD2. The length of the CDR3 is 16 residues. Losses at the gene ends were 3 bases for V and 9 bases for J; bases not matched to a gene: 10. Germline V CDR1 and CDR2: MGHRA, YSYEKL. This chain's CDR3 is CASSHEGTSGGREQFF. The CDR3 DNA is TGCGCCAGCAGCCACGAGGGGACTAGCGGAGGACGTGAGCAGTTCTTC.